This entry lists 14 T cell receptor beta chains sequenced from one sample in a study of shared T cell receptors in the human thymus. Generated by immunoSEQ multiplex PCR, the TCRdb table keeps only in-frame clones and is missing some. The sample carries approximately 660,000 clones, more than 75% recorded once. A further study also used this sample, focusing on human thymus T cells.

Sample: thymocytes. These receptors came from a boy less than two years old with a congenital heart defect.

In this sample, this clone turned up once. The chain combines TRBV6-5 with TRBJ2-7; tentatively, D is TRBD1 (6 bases). Germline values: CDR1 MNHEY, CDR2 SVGAGI. Deletions cut 7 bases from V and 5 bases from J, with 21 bases between. The CDR3 spans 15 residues. The CDR3 here is CASTSPGQAPNEQYF. The DNA for the CDR3 is TGTGCCAGCACCTCTCCGGGACAAGCGCCGAACGAGCAGTACTTC.

The genes are TRBV19 and TRBJ2-1, with no clear D. The V gene's germline CDR1 is LNHDA and CDR2 SQIVND (reference sequence). The V gene lost 6 bases and the J gene lost 7 bases, with 13 bases spanning the gap. This CDR3 is 13 amino acids long. The CDR3 sequence is CASSARLQNEQFF. The CDR3 DNA follows: TGTGCCAGTAGCGCCCGACTTCAAAATGAGCAGTTCTTC. The variable domain in full, with the rest retrieved from reference TRBV19 and TRBJ2-1, is DGGITQSPKYLFRKEGQNVTLSCEQNLNHDAMYWYRQDPGQGLRLIYYSQIVNDFQKGDIAEGYSVSREKKESFPLTVTSAQKNPTAFYLCASSARLQNEQFFGPGTRLTVL.

CDR3 sequence: CASSHSRGQGSTGELFF. CDR3 bases: TGTGCCAGCAGCCATTCCCGTGGACAGGGAAGCACCGGGGAGCTGTTTTTT. V is TRBV7-6 and J is TRBJ2-2, with 8 positions matching TRBD1. The CDR3 covers 17 residues. Germline V gene data show CDR1 as SGHVS and CDR2 as FNYEAQ. Losses at the gene ends were 5 bases for V and 4 bases for J; bases not matched to a gene: 12.

This clone was detected a few times. This sequence joins TRBV20-1 and TRBJ2-3; the D gene is possibly TRBD1 (5 bases). V shed 5 bases and J shed 6 bases, with 9 bases lying between them. The germline gives CDR1 DFQATT, CDR2 SNEGSKA (reference sequence). CDR3 length equals 11 residues. The DNA of the CDR3 is TGCAGTGCTCAATCAGGGGATACGCAGTATTTT. It translates to CSAQSGDTQYF.

V gene TRBV4-3 combines with J gene TRBJ2-1; 7 nucleotides match TRBD2. In germline, CDR1 is LGHNA, CDR2 YSLEER. V lost 5 bases to trimming and J lost 0 bases; unmatched junction nucleotides: 19. CDR3 length equals 20 residues. The CDR3 region has the DNA TGCGCCAGCAGCGAGGGATTACCGGGACTACATCAGTCCTCCTACAATGAGCAGTTCTTC. The encoded protein is CASSEGLPGLHQSSYNEQFF.

The chain joins TRBV5-8 to TRBJ2-7; tentatively, D is TRBD2 (6 bases). CDR3 length: 14 amino acids. CDR1 is SGHTS and CDR2 is YDEGEE in the germline V gene. V was cut by 6 bases and J by 3 bases, with 16 bases left in between. CDR3 region: CASTLGLSSYEQYF. CDR3 DNA sequence: TGTGCCAGCACCCTAGGACTATCCAGCTACGAGCAGTACTTC.

This chain uses TRBV5-1 with TRBJ2-7; 9 nucleotides match TRBD2. The germline V gene has CDR1 SGHRS and CDR2 YFSETQ. The length of the CDR3 is 13 residues. Unmatched junction bases numbered 3, after V lost 4 bases and J lost 4 bases. The CDR3 sequence is CASSKREVYEQYF. CDR3 nucleotides: TGCGCCAGCAGCAAGCGGGAGGTTTACGAGCAGTACTTC.

The V and J genes are TRBV4-1 and TRBJ1-5; D might be TRBD1 (6 bases). Germline V gives CDR1 MGHRA, CDR2 YSYEKL. The germline V and J ends were trimmed by 0 bases and 4 bases, with 16 bases remaining between them. The CDR3 sequence is 17 residues long. As DNA, the CDR3 is TGCGCCAGCAGCCAAGATTCGGATGACAGGCCAAATCAGCCCCAGCATTTT. This encodes CASSQDSDDRPNQPQHF.

This clone was seen a few times. The chain uses TRBV14 and TRBJ2-3, with 7 positions matching TRBD2. The CDR3 sequence is 17 residues long. With 4 bases clipped from V and 2 bases from J, the junction kept 12 bases outside the gene matches. CDR1 SGHDN and CDR2 FVKESK come from the germline V gene. CDR3 coding DNA: TGTGCCAGCAGCCCCCGCCTAGCGGCCGCGGTCACAGATACGCAGTATTTT. This translates into CASSPRLAAAVTDTQYF.

The chain has TRBV5-6 and TRBJ2-2; 8 bases align to TRBD1. J lost 6 bases, V lost 2 bases, and 12 bases had no gene match. This CDR3 is 17 amino acids long. CDR1 is SGHDT, CDR2 YYEEEE, per germline. CDR3 DNA: TGTGCCAGCAGCTTATACTCAGGACAGGGTAGTGCCGGGGAGCTGTTTTTT. Protein sequence: CASSLYSGQGSAGELFF.

This clone showed up just a few times. The V gene is TRBV19, the J gene TRBJ2-1, with D maybe TRBD1 (5 bases). This CDR3 spans 16 amino acids. With 5 bases removed from V and 0 bases from J, the gap between germline ends came to 14 bases. Per the germline V gene, CDR1 is LNHDA and CDR2 is SQIVND (reference sequence). The CDR3 here is CASSLRQPSSYNEQFF. The CDR3 DNA sequence: TGTGCCAGTAGTCTCCGACAGCCGAGCTCCTACAATGAGCAGTTCTTC. Drawing the rest from reference TRBV19 and TRBJ2-1, the complete variable domain is DGGITQSPKYLFRKEGQNVTLSCEQNLNHDAMYWYRQDPGQGLRLIYYSQIVNDFQKGDIAEGYSVSREKKESFPLTVTSAQKNPTAFYLCASSLRQPSSYNEQFFGPGTRLTVL.

This rearrangement joins TRBV15 to TRBJ2-1; 9 positions match TRBD1. The CDR3 loop spans 18 amino acids. The V segment lost 0 bases and the J segment 7 bases; nucleotides outside the gene matches: 13. CDR1 is LNHNV, CDR2 YYDKDF, per germline (reference sequence). CDR3 amino acids: CATSRERTWDRVGNEQFF. The CDR3 DNA follows: TGTGCCACCAGCAGAGAGAGGACGTGGGACAGGGTTGGAAATGAGCAGTTCTTC.

The rearrangement joins TRBV13 to TRBJ2-5, with D maybe TRBD1 (5 bases). This CDR3 is 16 amino acids long. V was shortened by 5 bases and J by 2 bases, with 18 bases between the two germline ends. In germline, CDR1 is PRHDT, CDR2 FYEKMQ (reference sequence). The CDR3 spells CASSPRTDQGQETQYF. In DNA form, the CDR3 reads TGTGCCAGCAGCCCTCGGACGGACCAGGGTCAAGAGACCCAGTACTTC. Looking up the rest from reference TRBV13 and TRBJ2-5 gives the full variable domain: AAGVIQSPRHLIKEKRETATLKCYPIPRHDTVYWYQQGPGQDPQFLISFYEKMQSDKGSIPDRFSAQQFSDYHSELNMSSLELGDSALYFCASSPRTDQGQETQYFGPGTRLLVL.

This clone was counted between two and nine times. The chain couples TRBV28 to TRBJ1-5, with a tentative D call TRBD1 (5 bases). Trimming cost V 10 bases and J 11 bases, with 12 bases left between them. The CDR3 length is 10 residues. CDR1 is MDHEN, CDR2 SYDVKM, per germline. As DNA, the CDR3 is TGTGCCACCATCTCGGGGGCCCAGCATTTT. This translates into CATISGAQHF.